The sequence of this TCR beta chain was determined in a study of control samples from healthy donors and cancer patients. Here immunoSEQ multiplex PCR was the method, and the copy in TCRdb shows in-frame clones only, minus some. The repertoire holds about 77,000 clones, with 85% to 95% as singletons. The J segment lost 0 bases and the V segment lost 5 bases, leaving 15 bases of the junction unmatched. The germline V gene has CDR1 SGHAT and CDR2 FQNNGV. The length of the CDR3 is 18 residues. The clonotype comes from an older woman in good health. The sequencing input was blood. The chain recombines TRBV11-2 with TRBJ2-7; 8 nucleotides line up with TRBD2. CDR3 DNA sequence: TGTGCCAGCAGCATTAGATCCTGGCTAGCGGGTGCCTCCTACGAGCAGTACTTC. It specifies CASSIRSWLAGASYEQYF.